The following is a TCR beta chain sequence with its context. The data originate from a study of Ad26.COV2.S vaccination and SARS-CoV-2 variants. Method: immunoSEQ multiplex PCR; TCRdb's copy keeps in-frame clones and lacks some. The sample consists of 350,000 to 500,000 clones, 80% to 95% of them appearing once. Regarding treatment: over 15 received Ad26.COV2.S at low or high dose, single or two shots; roughly five received placebo; per-sample allocation not given. Sampling happened 63 days after the first vaccine or placebo injection. This sample comprised peripheral blood, obtained in a trial of Ad26.COV2.S vaccine versus placebo. The TCR was taken from a person aged 18-65 years who received the Ad26.COV2.S COVID-19 vaccine or a placebo.

For the CDR3, the DNA is TGTGCCAGCAGCTTAATTCAAGCGGGAGGGGTCTCCGGGGAGCTGTTTTTT. It is translated as CASSLIQAGGVSGELFF. The V gene is TRBV7-9, the J gene TRBJ2-2; 10 positions match TRBD2. Germline V gene data show CDR1 as SEHNR and CDR2 as FQNEAQ (reference sequence). J gave up 6 bases and V 2 bases, and 9 bases lay outside the gene matches. The CDR3 is made up of 17 amino acids.